This T cell receptor beta chain derives from a study of neurological immune-mediated disorders. It was from 2 million PBMCs stored at -80 C that the unsorted libraries were obtained. This CDR3 comprises 13 residues. Germline V lookup: CDR1 SNHLY, CDR2 FYNNEI. V lost 4 bases and J 4 bases, leaving 11 bases between the germline ends. TCRdb itself ran the 5' RACE reads through MiXCR, one entry per CDR3 protein. This sample carries tens of thousands of distinct CDR3 sequences, around a tenth of them seen once, and the ten largest clones take 5.5% to 7%. This clonotype was observed at least ten times. The chain employs TRBV2 and TRBJ2-7; D perhaps matches TRBD1 (6 bases). The receptor was derived from a woman aged 25 to 39 with HTLV-1-associated myelopathy (HAM/TSP). The sample taken for sequencing was PBMCs. This chain's CDR3 is CASSVSRGYEQYF. CDR3 sequence (DNA): TGTGCCAGCAGTGTTTCCAGGGGTTACGAGCAGTACTTC.